The 32 T cell receptor beta chains below were found in one sample sequenced in a study of vaccination effects on CD4 cells after COVID-19. The protocol was immunoSEQ multiplex PCR, while the TCRdb copy is restricted to in-frame clones and leaves out a portion. In the table there are about 12,000 clones, around 68% of which are singletons. Ahead of sequencing, the ViraFEST assay grew antigen-specific CD4+ T cells using viral peptide pools. The culture ran for around 10 days before CD4+ T cells were isolated. Each participant was given two doses of one vaccine (BNT162b2 or mRNA-1273). Antigens for these TCRs are unknown. Sequencing used CD4+ T cells from PBMCs cultured with SARS-CoV-2 spike peptides, obtained after COVID-19 vaccination. These receptors originate from a human donor who received a COVID-19 vaccine.

The rearrangement links TRBV28 to TRBJ2-5; D may be TRBD1 (7 bases). The germline V and J ends were trimmed by 2 bases and 1 base, with 11 bases remaining between them. Germline assignment: CDR1 MDHEN and CDR2 SYDVKM. CDR3 length equals 15 residues. This CDR3 is CASSLGGTAQETQYF. CDR3 DNA sequence: TGTGCCAGCAGTTTAGGGGGGACAGCCCAAGAGACCCAGTACTTC. The full variable domain, rest sourced from reference TRBV28 and TRBJ2-5, is DVKVTQSSRYLVKRTGEKVFLECVQDMDHENMFWYRQDPGLGLRLIYFSYDVKMKEKGDIPEGYSVSREKKERFSLILESASTNQTSMYLCASSLGGTAQETQYFGPGTRLLVL.

CDR3 amino acids: CASSELRVSNQPQHF. The CDR3 DNA reads as TGTGCCAGCAGTGAATTAAGGGTTAGCAATCAGCCCCAGCATTTT. The chain joins TRBV6-1 to TRBJ1-5; D is undetermined. Germline CDR1 and CDR2: MNHNS and SASEGT. CDR3 length equals 15 residues. V dropped 2 bases and J dropped 0 bases, with 8 bases sitting between them.

V usage is TRBV5-1 and J usage is TRBJ2-6; D is possibly TRBD1 (5 bases). Trimming removed 4 bases from V and 1 base from J, with 21 bases in between. The germline V gene encodes CDR1 SGHRS and CDR2 YFSETQ. The CDR3 runs to 19 residues. CDR3 DNA: TGCGCCAGCAGCGCACTGGACACCCCTCTTACGTCTGGGGCCAACGTCCTGACTTTC. It specifies CASSALDTPLTSGANVLTF.

The chain is built from TRBV4-3 and TRBJ1-4; a weak D match, TRBD1 (5 bases). Per germline, CDR1 LGHNA and CDR2 YSLEER. This CDR3 has 17 amino acids. The ends were cut back, 0 bases at V and 15 bases at J, with 26 bases in the middle. The CDR3 reads CASSQDFTGTTIRGVFF. CDR3 DNA sequence: TGCGCCAGCAGCCAAGATTTCACCGGGACCACAATACGTGGGGTGTTTTTT.

In this sample, this clone is medium-sized (0.01 to 0.1%). V usage is TRBV3-1 (or the pseudogene TRBV3-2) and J usage is TRBJ1-1, with a possible D match to TRBD1 (6 bases). Trimming pared 2 bases from V and 0 bases from J, leaving 10 bases between. CDR1 LGHDT and CDR2 YNNKEL come from the germline V gene (reference sequence). This CDR3 contains 15 residues. DNA for the CDR3: TGTGCCAGCAGCCAATTGGACAGAGTGAACACTGAAGCTTTCTTT. Protein product: CASSQLDRVNTEAFF.

By proportion, this clone is medium-sized. The CDR3 loop reads CASSESGGAGEKLFF. CDR3 nucleotide sequence: TGTGCCAGCAGTGAATCGGGGGGCGCGGGTGAAAAACTGTTTTTT. The chain joins TRBV6-1 to TRBJ1-4; TRBD1 might be the D (6 bases). This CDR3 spans 15 amino acids. V was shortened by 2 bases and J by 7 bases, with 14 bases between the two germline ends. CDR1 is MNHNS, CDR2 SASEGT, per germline.

This clone was counted between two and nine times. V and J are TRBV24-1 and TRBJ2-1, with D unresolved. The germline CDR1 and CDR2 sequences are KGHDR and SFDVKD. CDR3 size: 15 residues. Trimming pared 5 bases from V and 3 bases from J, leaving 13 bases between. The CDR3 coding sequence is TGTGCCACCAGTGCCCACGGGCCATACTACAATGAGCAGTTCTTC. As protein: CATSAHGPYYNEQFF.

The chain links TRBV18 to TRBJ1-5; D is ambiguous. The CDR3 length is 14 residues. The germline CDR1 and CDR2 sequences are KGHSH and LQKENI. Trimming removed 3 bases at V and 1 base at J, with 7 bases between. The CDR3 region has the DNA TGTGCCAGCTCACCCATACAGAGCAATCAGCCCCAGCATTTT. Translated, it gives CASSPIQSNQPQHF.

The V and J genes are TRBV11-2 and TRBJ2-1; 9 bases line up with TRBD2. Germline V gene lookup returns CDR1 SGHAT and CDR2 FQNNGV. The V segment lost 0 bases and the J segment 7 bases; nucleotides outside the gene matches: 7. The CDR3 is 16 amino acids. The CDR3 loop reads CASSLDLAGGSNEQFF. The CDR3 bases are TGTGCCAGCAGCTTAGATCTCGCGGGAGGGAGTAATGAGCAGTTCTTC.

This clone was counted once. The chain is built from TRBV7-6 and TRBJ2-7, with a weak D call TRBD1 (5 bases). The CDR3 runs 14 residues. The germline gives CDR1 SGHVS, CDR2 FNYEAQ. V was pared by 6 bases and J by 0 bases, with 12 bases between. The CDR3 protein is CASRLQETSYEQYF. DNA for the CDR3: TGTGCCAGCAGGTTACAGGAAACCTCCTACGAGCAGTACTTC.

This chain links TRBV6-5 with TRBJ2-3; unclear D gene. Germline lookup yields CDR1 MNHEY and CDR2 SVGAGI. The CDR3 loop spans 14 amino acids. V lost 2 bases and J 2 bases, leaving 8 bases between the germline ends. CDR3 nucleotides: TGTGCCAGCAGTTACGGGCCGAACACAGATACGCAGTATTTT. Its translation is CASSYGPNTDTQYF.

The V gene is TRBV6-5, the J gene TRBJ2-1, with TRBD2 as a possible D gene (7 bases). The CDR3 sequence is 12 residues long. The V gene's germline CDR1 is MNHEY and CDR2 SVGAGI. The V end lost 4 bases, the J end lost 10 bases, and 11 bases lay between the germline ends. The CDR3: CASSLRGGEQFF. In DNA, the CDR3 is TGTGCCAGCAGTTTAAGGGGGGGAGAGCAGTTCTTC.

V and J are TRBV10-3 and TRBJ2-2; TRBD1 aligns across 7 bases. This CDR3 has 14 amino acids. V dropped 9 bases and J dropped 0; count of bases not matched to a gene: 4. Germline V gives CDR1 ENHRY, CDR2 SYGVKD. CDR3 coding DNA: TGTGCCATTGGACAGGACTCGAACACCGGGGAGCTGTTTTTT. Its protein product is CAIGQDSNTGELFF.

The chain is built from TRBV11-2 and TRBJ2-5, with 8 bases lining up with TRBD1. The CDR3 has 13 amino acids. With V trimmed by 7 bases and J by 7 bases, 8 bases remained unmatched. Germline V gene lookup returns CDR1 SGHAT and CDR2 FQNNGV. The CDR3 DNA reads TGTGCCAGCATGCAGGGGGCTCGTCGGACCCAGTACTTC. Translation gives CASMQGARRTQYF.

A single count supports this clone. The V gene is TRBV29-1, the J gene TRBJ1-1; no reliable D call. The CDR3 is 11 amino acids. V shed 4 bases and J shed 7 bases, with 10 bases lying between them. Germline loops: CDR1 SQVTM, CDR2 ANQGSEA. The CDR3 spells CSVVGMNEAFF. In DNA form, the CDR3 reads TGCAGCGTTGTTGGGATGAATGAAGCTTTCTTT.

By proportion, this clone is medium-sized. V usage is TRBV3-1 (or the pseudogene TRBV3-2) and J usage is TRBJ2-7, with 8 bases fitting TRBD1. This CDR3 region has 14 residues. V trimming: 1 base; J trimming: 6 bases; junction bases outside the gene matches: 5. From germline, CDR1 is LGHDT and CDR2 YNNKEL (reference sequence). The CDR3 sequence: CASSQVAGGGEQYF. The CDR3 DNA reads TGTGCCAGCAGCCAAGTGGCAGGGGGCGGCGAGCAGTACTTC.

V usage is TRBV21-1 and J usage is TRBJ1-4; no check of the table's D call, TRBD1, against the DNA was made. TRBV21-1 is a known pseudogene. The CDR3 length is 14 residues. The CDR3 region is CASSKRTGNEKLFF. CDR3 bases: TGTGCCAGCAGCAAAAGGACAGGGAATGAAAAACTGTTTTTT.

The chain uses TRBV12-5 and TRBJ1-2, with TRBD1 matching over 7 bases. CDR3 size: 12 residues. CDR1 LGHNT and CDR2 FRNRAP come from the germline V gene. V shed 4 bases, J shed 8 bases, and the junction held 4 bases outside the gene matches. The CDR3 sequence: CASGWTGSGYTF. DNA of the CDR3: TGTGCTAGTGGTTGGACAGGAAGCGGCTACACCTTC.

The chain links TRBV25-1 to TRBJ1-6; TRBD1 might be the D (5 bases). Germline V CDR1 and CDR2: MGHDK, SYGVNS. The CDR3 runs 15 residues. V was shortened by 2 bases and J by 3 bases, with 8 bases between the two germline ends. The CDR3 reads CASSEAGGYNSPLHF. As DNA, the CDR3 is TGTGCCAGCAGTGAAGCTGGGGGCTATAATTCACCCCTCCACTTT.

This clone was observed a few times. The CDR3 here is CASVSRVLQGEEGDGYTF. The DNA of the CDR3 is TGTGCCAGCGTGTCTCGGGTACTACAGGGGGAGGAAGGGGACGGCTACACCTTC. The chain uses TRBV2 and TRBJ1-2, with 8 bases matching TRBD1. Germline trimming cut 8 bases from V and 8 bases from J; bases unmatched to any gene: 25. The CDR3 runs 18 residues. Germline V lookup: CDR1 SNHLY, CDR2 FYNNEI.

In this sample, this clone turned up once. The chain uses TRBV3-1 (or the pseudogene TRBV3-2) and TRBJ2-2, with no clear D. This CDR3 region has 14 residues. V was clipped by 6 bases and J by 6 bases, with 14 bases between them. Germline CDR1 reads LGHDT; CDR2 reads YNNKEL (reference sequence). The CDR3 sequence is CASSTGPRPGELFF. In nucleotides, the CDR3 is TGTGCCAGCAGTACCGGACCGCGCCCCGGGGAGCTGTTTTTT.

The V and J genes are TRBV20-1 and TRBJ2-4; no clear D. The germline V gene has CDR1 DFQATT and CDR2 SNEGSKA (reference sequence). The length of the CDR3 is 11 residues. V was cut by 6 bases and J by 6 bases, with 9 bases left in between. The CDR3 is CSAGNLNIQYF. CDR3 DNA: TGCAGTGCCGGAAACTTAAACATTCAGTACTTC.

The chain employs TRBV27 and TRBJ1-1, with D perhaps TRBD1 (5 bases). The germline CDR1 and CDR2 sequences are MNHEY and SMNVEV (reference sequence). CDR3 size: 14 residues. The V end was cut by 8 bases, the J end by 2 bases, with 15 bases between. DNA of the CDR3: TGTGCCAGCTCCGCTGGGGGGTTAAACACTGAAGCTTTCTTT. It is translated as CASSAGGLNTEAFF.

This clone rates as medium-sized. The V gene is TRBV6-6, the J gene TRBJ2-3, with D possibly TRBD2 on 6 matching bases. The germline V gene has CDR1 MNHNY and CDR2 SVGAGI (reference sequence). The V gene lost 2 bases and the J gene lost 1 base, with 10 bases spanning the gap. This CDR3 has 15 residues. CDR3 bases: TGTGCCAGCAGTTACGGAGGGATGGGCACAGATACGCAGTATTTT. As protein: CASSYGGMGTDTQYF.

In its sample, this clone ranks as medium-sized. The V and J genes are TRBV25-1 and TRBJ1-5; no reliable D call. CDR1 MGHDK and CDR2 SYGVNS come from the germline V gene. CDR3 length: 13 amino acids. Trimming cost V 4 bases and J 7 bases, with 11 bases left between them. DNA for the CDR3: TGTGCCAGCAGTGGTTCGATGGAGCAGCCCCAGCATTTT. Its translation: CASSGSMEQPQHF.

V usage is TRBV6-4 and J usage is TRBJ2-2, with D possibly TRBD1 on 6 matching bases. CDR3 size: 15 residues. Trimming shortened V by 4 bases and J by 3 bases, and 12 bases separated the two germline ends. The germline CDR1 and CDR2 sequences are MRHNA and SNTAGT. The CDR3 sequence: CASSGAGDDTGELFF. In DNA, the CDR3 is TGTGCCAGCAGTGGGGCAGGGGACGACACCGGGGAGCTGTTTTTT.

The V and J genes are TRBV10-3 and TRBJ2-3; 10 positions agree with TRBD2. V shed 8 bases and J 3 bases; nucleotides not matched to a gene: 5. The CDR3 contains 14 residues. CDR1 is ENHRY, CDR2 SYGVKD, per germline. As DNA, the CDR3 is TGTGCCATCTCTAGCGGGAGTGGAACAGATACGCAGTATTTT. It codes for CAISSGSGTDTQYF.

This clone was seen only once. The chain combines TRBV7-9 with TRBJ2-2; a weak D match, TRBD1 (5 bases). Trimming stripped 1 base from V and 4 bases from J, with 10 bases between. The CDR3 totals 15 residues. CDR1 is SEHNR, CDR2 FQNEAQ, per germline (reference sequence). CDR3 residues: CASSLGSGLTGELFF. The CDR3 DNA reads TGTGCCAGCAGCTTAGGATCAGGGCTCACCGGGGAGCTGTTTTTT.

This clone has a handful of counts. The chain combines TRBV30 with TRBJ1-1; 7 nucleotides agree with TRBD1. The CDR3 totals 15 residues. V dropped 4 bases and J dropped 3; count of bases not matched to a gene: 11. Germline V gene sequence: CDR1 GTSNPN, CDR2 SVGIG (reference sequence). CDR3 sequence (DNA): TGTGCCTGGACGATCCCGGACAGGCGGGACACTGAAGCTTTCTTT. It yields the protein CAWTIPDRRDTEAFF.

V gene TRBV4-3 combines with J gene TRBJ2-3; possibly TRBD1 or TRBD2 for D (5 bases each). The CDR3 totals 19 residues. Trimming removed 0 bases at V and 6 bases at J, with 25 bases between. Germline assignment: CDR1 LGHNA and CDR2 YSLEER. This CDR3 is CASSQDLLITGLTDDTQYF. Written as DNA, the CDR3 is TGCGCCAGCAGCCAAGATCTCCTCATAACGGGGCTAACCGACGATACGCAGTATTTT.

The chain combines TRBV6-2 or TRBV6-3 with TRBJ1-2; 10 bases map to TRBD1. Germline V gene lookup returns CDR1 MNHEY and CDR2 SVGEGT. The CDR3 is 14 amino acids. J lost 2 bases, V lost 4 bases, and 1 base had no gene match. The CDR3, as DNA: TGTGCCAGCAGTTCGGGACAGGGGAACTATGGCTACACCTTC. This sequence encodes CASSSGQGNYGYTF.

The rearrangement links TRBV6-5 to TRBJ1-2; D gene uncertain. This CDR3 contains 12 residues. Germline-derived CDR1 and CDR2 are MNHEY and SVGAGI. The germline V and J ends were trimmed by 0 bases and 8 bases, with 7 bases remaining between them. This CDR3 reads CASSYSEGGYTF. The DNA of the CDR3 is TGTGCCAGCAGTTACTCTGAAGGGGGCTACACCTTC.